This TCR beta chain was recovered during a study of T cells in women clearing cervical HPV infection. Turning to the study itself: Case blood was drawn a median 149 days after lesion detection. HLA type could not be excluded as a confounder. General study points: TRBV6-7 relative abundance averaged approximately 0.11% in cases and around 0.17% in controls.

This CDR3 region has 14 residues. From germline, CDR1 is SGHVS and CDR2 FQNEAQ. Sequencing was performed with immunoSEQ multiplex PCR; in TCRdb, only in-frame clones are kept and a portion is missing. The sample includes about 40,000 clones. As to this clone: No antigen is known for it. The read ends 3 residues early relative to the CDR3; the germline J gene fills the gap.

The rearrangement joins TRBV7-8 to TRBJ1-4; TRBD1 might be the D (5 bases). The TCR originated in a woman between 18 and 70 years old with a cervical HPV16 infection that either progressed to CIN3+ or cleared (not recorded which). The sample comprised blood buffy coat. CDR3 residues: CASSLDGGNSPLFF. The CDR3 DNA, read in part, is TGTGCCAGCAGCTTAGACGGGGGGAATTCACCA.